This is a list of T cell receptor beta chains from one sample in a study of blood T cell repertoires in COVID-19. The protocol was immunoSEQ multiplex PCR, while the TCRdb copy is restricted to in-frame clones and leaves out a portion. The sample includes about 26,000 clones, almost 90% of them seen just once. What was sequenced was peripheral blood. The receptors were gathered from an older man with acute or convalescent COVID-19. Both conserved end residues are part of each CDR3. The order of the fields is clone size, D gene, V gene, J gene, CDR3 protein, CDR3 DNA. A D gene is named only where the DNA matches it firmly. A clone size is listed for some rows: how often the clone was seen (once, few, many), or a class if it is expanded.

NA	NA	TRBV7-2	TRBJ1-5	CASSIKGGWPQHF	TGTGCCAGCAGTATAAAGGGCGGGTGGCCCCAGCATTTT
once	NA	TRBV27	TRBJ2-4	CASSGLADPTKYF	TGTGCCAGCAGCGGGCTAGCAGACCCCACTAAGTACTTC
NA	TRBD1	TRBV27	TRBJ1-5	CASSKLDRGGNQPQHF	TGTGCCAGCAGTAAACTTGACAGGGGGGGGAATCAGCCCCAGCATTTT
NA	NA	TRBV5-1	TRBJ1-4	CASSLWGGGGEKLFF	TGCGCCAGCAGCCTCTGGGGGGGAGGCGGTGAAAAACTGTTTTTT
NA	NA	TRBV7-2	TRBJ1-6	CASSVTGRNSPLHF	TGTGCCAGCAGCGTAACAGGGCGTAATTCACCCCTCCACTTT
NA	NA	TRBV12-3/TRBV12-4	TRBJ1-5	CASTADRDQPQHF	TGTGCCAGCACCGCTGACCGGGATCAGCCCCAGCATTTT
NA	TRBD1	TRBV5-6	TRBJ1-1	CASSLVGGEGEAFF	TGTGCCAGCAGCTTGGTAGGGGGCGAGGGTGAAGCTTTCTTT
NA	TRBD2	TRBV3-1/TRBV3-2	TRBJ2-5	CASSQLAGGEGETQYF	TGTGCCAGCAGCCAACTAGCGGGAGGGGAGGGAGAGACCCAGTACTTC
NA	NA	TRBV4-3	TRBJ2-1	CASSYSPENSYNEQFF	TGCGCCAGCAGCTACAGTCCCGAGAACTCCTACAATGAGCAGTTCTTC
NA	TRBD2	TRBV15	TRBJ2-3	CATSRRTSGRADTQYF	TGTGCCACCAGCAGGAGGACTAGCGGGAGGGCAGATACGCAGTATTTT
NA	NA	TRBV5-6	TRBJ2-4	CASSSRRDLAKNIQYF	TGTGCCAGCAGCTCGCGTCGGGACTTAGCCAAAAACATTCAGTACTTC
NA	TRBD2	TRBV7-3	TRBJ2-1	CASSPTGLASRDEQFF	TGTGCCAGCAGCCCCACGGGACTAGCGTCGCGAGATGAGCAGTTCTTC